There are a few counts of the clone carrying this T cell receptor beta chain. The antigen is not known. These data come from a study of T cell repertoires in cytomegalovirus infection. The overall study: Carrying CMV and the relevant HLA type showed in public TCR beta signatures. Study-level points and caveats: Frequencies of public TCR beta families were cumulated, and this identified carriers of CMV plus the relevant HLA. It was HLA-C-restricted CMV-specific TCR beta clonotypes that dominated the response ex vivo.

TCRdb re-called the reads through MiXCR, storing one row per CDR3 protein. The sample records roughly 630,000 distinct CDR3 sequences, more than 20% being singletons. V was cut by 5 bases and J by 2 bases, with 16 bases left in between. Germline loops: CDR1 DFQATT, CDR2 SNEGSKA (reference sequence). CDR3 length: 15 amino acids. The sample taken for sequencing was CD8+ T cells from PBMCs. The gene calls are TRBV20-1 and TRBJ1-5; tentative D call: TRBD1 (5 bases). The TCR originated in a human donor in good health (CMV status not recorded). Some clones in this sample may be carry-over from other donors' samples. The CDR3 is CSAPRGRLGNQPQHF. The CDR3 region has the DNA TGCAGTGCTCCGAGGGGTAGGTTGGGCAATCAGCCCCAGCATTTT.